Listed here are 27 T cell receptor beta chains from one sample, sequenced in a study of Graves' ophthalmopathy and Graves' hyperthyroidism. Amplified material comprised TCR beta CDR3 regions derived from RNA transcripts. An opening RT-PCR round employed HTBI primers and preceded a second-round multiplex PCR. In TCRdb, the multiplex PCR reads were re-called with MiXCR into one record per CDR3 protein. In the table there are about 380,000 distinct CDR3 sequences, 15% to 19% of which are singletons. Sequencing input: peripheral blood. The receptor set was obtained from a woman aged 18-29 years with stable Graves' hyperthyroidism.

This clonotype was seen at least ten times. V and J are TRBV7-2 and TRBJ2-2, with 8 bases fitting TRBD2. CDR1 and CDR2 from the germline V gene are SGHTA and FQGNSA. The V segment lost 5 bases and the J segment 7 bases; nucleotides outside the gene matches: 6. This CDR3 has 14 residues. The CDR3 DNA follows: TGTGCCAGCAGCATGGGACTAGTTAACGGGGAGCTGTTTTTT. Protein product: CASSMGLVNGELFF.

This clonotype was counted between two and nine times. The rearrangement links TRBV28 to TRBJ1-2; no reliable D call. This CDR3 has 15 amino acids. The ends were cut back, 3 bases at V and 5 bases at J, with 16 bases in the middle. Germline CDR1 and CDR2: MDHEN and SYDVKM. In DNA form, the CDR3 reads TGTGCCAGCAGTTTTTTCCTTGACCCTCGATATGGCTACACCTTC. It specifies CASSFFLDPRYGYTF.

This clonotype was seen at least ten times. The CDR3 bases are TGTGCCAGTGAAGCACGAGGAATTGGGAGTTCACCCCTCCACTTT. Translating it yields CASEARGIGSSPLHF. V gene TRBV19 combines with J gene TRBJ1-6; D ambiguous. V lost 8 bases and J 9 bases, leaving 20 bases between the germline ends. There are 15 residues in the CDR3. In germline, CDR1 is LNHDA, CDR2 SQIVND (reference sequence).

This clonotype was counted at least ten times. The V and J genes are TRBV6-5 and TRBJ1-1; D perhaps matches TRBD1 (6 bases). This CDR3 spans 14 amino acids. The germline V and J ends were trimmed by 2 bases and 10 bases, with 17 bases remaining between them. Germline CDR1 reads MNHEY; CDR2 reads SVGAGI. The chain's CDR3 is CASSYTYTGYGAFF. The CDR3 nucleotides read TGTGCCAGCAGTTACACATATACAGGGTATGGAGCTTTCTTT.

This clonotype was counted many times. The CDR3 nucleotides are TGCGCCAGCAGCTTACCGGGACAGGGCGTGTACGAGCAGTACTTC. Its translation: CASSLPGQGVYEQYF. The gene calls are TRBV5-1 and TRBJ2-7; 9 bases align to TRBD1. Germline lookup yields CDR1 SGHRS and CDR2 YFSETQ. The CDR3 runs to 15 residues. The V segment lost 2 bases and the J segment 4 bases; nucleotides outside the gene matches: 7.

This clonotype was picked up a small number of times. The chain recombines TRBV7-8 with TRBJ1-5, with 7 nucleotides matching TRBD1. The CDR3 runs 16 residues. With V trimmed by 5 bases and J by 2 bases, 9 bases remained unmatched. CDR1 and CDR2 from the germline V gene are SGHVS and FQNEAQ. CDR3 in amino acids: CASSNGQARGNQPQHF. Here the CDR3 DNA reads TGTGCCAGCAGCAATGGACAGGCCAGGGGCAATCAGCCCCAGCATTTT.

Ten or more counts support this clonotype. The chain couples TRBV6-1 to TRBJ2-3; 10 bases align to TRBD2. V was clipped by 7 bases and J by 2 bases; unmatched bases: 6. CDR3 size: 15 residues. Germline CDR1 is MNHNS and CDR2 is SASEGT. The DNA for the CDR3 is TGTGCCAGCAAAAGCGGGGGGGCATTCACAGATACGCAGTATTTT. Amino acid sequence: CASKSGGAFTDTQYF.

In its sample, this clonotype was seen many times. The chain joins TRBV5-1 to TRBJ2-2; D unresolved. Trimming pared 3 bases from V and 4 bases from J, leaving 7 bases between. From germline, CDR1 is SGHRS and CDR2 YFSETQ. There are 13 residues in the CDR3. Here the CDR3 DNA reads TGCGCCAGCAGCTCTACAGCCACCGGGGAGCTGTTTTTT. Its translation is CASSSTATGELFF.

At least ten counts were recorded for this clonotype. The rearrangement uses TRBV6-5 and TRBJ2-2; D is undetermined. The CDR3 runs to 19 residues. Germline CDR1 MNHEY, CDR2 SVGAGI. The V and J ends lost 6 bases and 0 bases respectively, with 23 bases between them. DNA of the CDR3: TGTGCCAGCAGACTCCGGGCCAACACTCCCCTCACGAACACCGGGGAGCTGTTTTTT. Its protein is CASRLRANTPLTNTGELFF.

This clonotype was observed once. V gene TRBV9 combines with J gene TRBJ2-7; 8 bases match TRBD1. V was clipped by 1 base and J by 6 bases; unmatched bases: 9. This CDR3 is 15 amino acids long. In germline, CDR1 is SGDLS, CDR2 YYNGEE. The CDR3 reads CASSVQGARDGEQYF. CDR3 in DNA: TGTGCCAGCAGCGTACAGGGGGCAAGGGACGGCGAGCAGTACTTC.

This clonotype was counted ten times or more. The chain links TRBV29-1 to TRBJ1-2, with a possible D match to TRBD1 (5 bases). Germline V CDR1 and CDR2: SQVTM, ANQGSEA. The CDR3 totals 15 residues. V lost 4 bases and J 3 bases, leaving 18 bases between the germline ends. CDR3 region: CSVAPRPAGHYGYTF. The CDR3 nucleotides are TGCAGCGTTGCGCCAAGGCCCGCGGGGCACTATGGCTACACCTTC.

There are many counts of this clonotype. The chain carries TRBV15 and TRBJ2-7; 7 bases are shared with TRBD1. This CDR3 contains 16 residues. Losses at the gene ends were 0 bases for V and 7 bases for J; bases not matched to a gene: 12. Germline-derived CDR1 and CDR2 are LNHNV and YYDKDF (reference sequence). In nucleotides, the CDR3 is TGTGCCACCAGCAGAGATGTGGACAGGAGTTCGGGGGAGCAGTACTTC. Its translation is CATSRDVDRSSGEQYF.

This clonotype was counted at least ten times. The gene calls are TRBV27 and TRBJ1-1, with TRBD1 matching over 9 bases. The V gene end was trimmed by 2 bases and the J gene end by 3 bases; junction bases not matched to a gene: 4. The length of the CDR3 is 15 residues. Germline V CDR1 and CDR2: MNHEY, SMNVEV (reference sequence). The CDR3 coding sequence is TGTGCCAGCAGTTTAGAGGGGACAGGGTACACTGAAGCTTTCTTT. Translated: CASSLEGTGYTEAFF.

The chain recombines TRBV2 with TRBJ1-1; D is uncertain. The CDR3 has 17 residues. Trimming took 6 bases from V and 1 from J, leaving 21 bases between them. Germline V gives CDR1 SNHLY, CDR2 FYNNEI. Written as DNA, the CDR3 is TGTGCCAGCAGGGCACGGGAGGGAAGTGGAAAGAACACTGAAGCTTTCTTT. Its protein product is CASRAREGSGKNTEAFF.

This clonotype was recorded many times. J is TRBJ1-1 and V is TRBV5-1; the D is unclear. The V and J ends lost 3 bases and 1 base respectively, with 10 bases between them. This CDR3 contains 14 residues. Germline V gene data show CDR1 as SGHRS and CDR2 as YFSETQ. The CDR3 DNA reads TGCGCCAGCAGCTCAGAATTATCGAACACTGAAGCTTTCTTT. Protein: CASSSELSNTEAFF.

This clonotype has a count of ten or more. The CDR3 spells CASSRPDIQGAVFF. The CDR3 region has the DNA TGTGCCAGCAGTCGACCGGACATCCAGGGGGCGGTTTTCTTT. This chain joins TRBV12-3 or TRBV12-4 and TRBJ1-1; 8 nucleotides align to TRBD1. The CDR3 is 14 amino acids. The V gene end was trimmed by 5 bases and the J gene end by 13 bases; junction bases not matched to a gene: 15.

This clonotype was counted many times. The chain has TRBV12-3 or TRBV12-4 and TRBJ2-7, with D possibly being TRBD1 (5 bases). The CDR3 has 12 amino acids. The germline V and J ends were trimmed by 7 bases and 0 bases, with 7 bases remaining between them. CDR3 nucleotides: TGTGCCAGCACCCAGGGCTCCTACGAGCAGTACTTC. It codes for CASTQGSYEQYF.

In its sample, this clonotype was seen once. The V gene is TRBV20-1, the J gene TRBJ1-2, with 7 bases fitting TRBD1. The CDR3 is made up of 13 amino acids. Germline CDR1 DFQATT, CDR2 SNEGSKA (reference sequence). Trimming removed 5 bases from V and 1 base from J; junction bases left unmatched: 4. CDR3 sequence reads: CSAGTGVNYGYTF. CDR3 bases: TGCAGTGCTGGAACAGGGGTTAACTATGGCTACACCTTC.

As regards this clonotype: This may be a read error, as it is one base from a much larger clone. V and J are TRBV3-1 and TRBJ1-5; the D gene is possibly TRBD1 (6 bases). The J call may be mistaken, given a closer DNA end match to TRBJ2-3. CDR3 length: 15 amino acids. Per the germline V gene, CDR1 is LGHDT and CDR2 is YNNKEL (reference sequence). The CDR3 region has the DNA TGTGCCAGCAGTTCACAGGGTGATGGCAATCAGCCCCAGTATTTT. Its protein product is CASSSQGDGNQPQYF.

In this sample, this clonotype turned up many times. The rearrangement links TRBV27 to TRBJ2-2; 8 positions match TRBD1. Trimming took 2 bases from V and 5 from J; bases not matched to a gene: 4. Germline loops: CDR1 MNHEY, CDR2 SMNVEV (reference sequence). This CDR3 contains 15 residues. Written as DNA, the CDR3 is TGTGCCAGCAGTTTAGGCAGGGGGCATACCGGGGAGCTGTTTTTT. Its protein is CASSLGRGHTGELFF.

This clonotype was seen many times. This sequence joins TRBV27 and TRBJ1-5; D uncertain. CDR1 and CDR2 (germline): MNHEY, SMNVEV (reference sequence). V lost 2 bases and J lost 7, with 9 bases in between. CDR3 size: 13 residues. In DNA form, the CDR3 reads TGTGCCAGCAGTTTAACCCCTTGGCAGCCCCAGCATTTT. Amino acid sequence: CASSLTPWQPQHF.

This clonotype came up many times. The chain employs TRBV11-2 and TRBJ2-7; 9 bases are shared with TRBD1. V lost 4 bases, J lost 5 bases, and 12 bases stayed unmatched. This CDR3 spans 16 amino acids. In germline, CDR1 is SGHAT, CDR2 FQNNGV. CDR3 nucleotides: TGTGCCAGCAGCTGGGCTCGTCGGGACAGGGACCACGAGCAGTACTTC. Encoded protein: CASSWARRDRDHEQYF.

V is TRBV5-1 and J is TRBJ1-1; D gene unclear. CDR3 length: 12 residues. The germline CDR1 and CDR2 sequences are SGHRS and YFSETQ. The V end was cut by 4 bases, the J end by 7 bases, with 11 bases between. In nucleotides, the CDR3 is TGCGCCAGCAGCCCCAACACGGGTGAAGCTTTCTTT. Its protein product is CASSPNTGEAFF.

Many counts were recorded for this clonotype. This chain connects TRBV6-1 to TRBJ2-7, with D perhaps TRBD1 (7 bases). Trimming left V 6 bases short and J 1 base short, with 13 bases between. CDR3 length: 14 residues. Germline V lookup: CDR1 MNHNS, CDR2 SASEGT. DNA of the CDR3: TGTGCCAGCAGCCCCAGGGGGAGGTCCTACGAGCAGTACTTC. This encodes CASSPRGRSYEQYF.

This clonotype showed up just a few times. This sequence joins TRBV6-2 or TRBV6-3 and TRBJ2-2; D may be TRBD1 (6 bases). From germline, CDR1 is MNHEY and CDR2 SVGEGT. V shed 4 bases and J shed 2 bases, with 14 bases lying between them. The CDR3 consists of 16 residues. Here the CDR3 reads CASSSLRQVNTGELFF. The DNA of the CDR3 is TGTGCCAGCAGTTCACTAAGACAGGTCAACACCGGGGAGCTGTTTTTT.

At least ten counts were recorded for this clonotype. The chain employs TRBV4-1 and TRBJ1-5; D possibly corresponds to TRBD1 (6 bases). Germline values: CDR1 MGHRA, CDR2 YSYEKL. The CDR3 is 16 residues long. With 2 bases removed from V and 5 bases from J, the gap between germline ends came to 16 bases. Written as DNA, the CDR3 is TGCGCCAGCAGCCAATTTACAGGGATCCCTTATCAGCCCCAGCATTTT. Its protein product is CASSQFTGIPYQPQHF.

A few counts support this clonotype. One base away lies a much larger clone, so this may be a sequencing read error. CDR3 in DNA: TGCAGTGCTAGAGACTTAGCGACGGGTAAAGCTTTCTTT. Protein product: CSARDLATGKAFF. The chain is built from TRBV20-1 and TRBJ1-1; D call uncertain. CDR3 size: 13 residues. Looked up from germline, CDR1 is DFQATT and CDR2 is SNEGSKA (reference sequence). V was cut by 0 bases and J by 9 bases, with 14 bases left in between.